This T cell receptor (beta chain) was captured by sequencing in a study of cytomegalovirus exposure and HLA in healthy donors. Study-wide findings and caveats: The classifier, whose performance was assessed in both the original and validation cohorts, reportedly diagnosed cytomegalovirus status with high specificity and sensitivity. Analyses of presence and absence presupposed an approximately uniform sequencing depth across donors. Based on reports, TCR beta sequences accurately predicted HLA-A and HLA-B alleles for most subjects. Clonal expansion was found to be greater in HLA-associated TCR beta chains than in equally common others in a later analysis.

Germline CDR1 reads MNHNS; CDR2 reads SASEGT. CDR3 length: 16 amino acids. Trimming cost V 2 bases and J 4 bases, with 17 bases left between them. Worth noting for this clone: What it binds is not known.

PCR was performed using 60 Vbeta and 13 Jbeta primers. The assay was immunoSEQ multiplex PCR, and TCRdb's table has in-frame clones only and misses some. The sample contains fewer than 250,000 clones, around three quarters of which appear only once. The TCR sequence derives from a woman between 18 and 29 years old in good health and CMV-seronegative. The genes are TRBV6-1 and TRBJ1-2, with D possibly matching TRBD1 (5 bases). The specimen sequenced was PBMCs. The CDR3: CASSEIGAGSAYGYTF. As DNA, the CDR3 is TGTGCCAGCAGTGAAATTGGGGCAGGGTCCGCCTATGGCTACACCTTC.